This record covers a single T cell receptor (beta chain). Its antigen remains unknown. After removal of 5 bases from V and 8 bases from J, the junction contained 6 bases not matched to a gene. CDR1 is MNHEY, CDR2 SMNVEV, per germline (reference sequence). This CDR3 region has 13 residues. This entry belongs to a study of CD8 T cells in ankylosing spondylitis. Points from the study as a whole: The study identified a TCR beta motif of roughly eight highly homologous variants that appeared characteristic of ankylosing spondylitis blood. The authors found the disease-linked clones to be CD8+ and relatively rare in peripheral blood.

MiXCR, run by TCRdb on the 5' RACE reads, gives a single entry per CDR3 protein. The sample lists some 700,000 distinct CDR3 sequences, under 20% occurring once. The sequence derives from a male donor with ankylosing spondylitis. The chain combines TRBV27 with TRBJ1-2, with 9 bases identical to TRBD1. Input material: blood, either unsorted or a sorted T cell fraction (not recorded which). CDR3 in DNA: TGTGCCAGCAGTAACGGACAGGGGCAAGGCTACACCTTC. Encoded protein: CASSNGQGQGYTF.